The entry that follows covers one T cell receptor (beta chain) sequence. The data belong to a study of OX40 agonist ivuxolimab in advanced cancers. The germline V gene has CDR1 SQVTM and CDR2 ANQGSEA. There are 12 residues in the CDR3. The germline V and J ends were trimmed by 6 bases and 3 bases, with 12 bases remaining between them. At cycle 4 day 1, cycle 7 day 1, and baseline, blood was sampled. Repertoires were generated with immunoSEQ multiplex PCR, while TCRdb's copy carries only in-frame clones and drops some. The profile shows around 58,000 clones, roughly 91% of them singletons. The sequence came from an adult with an advanced solid tumor such as melanoma, head and neck, liver or kidney cancer. The V and J genes are TRBV29-1 and TRBJ2-7; D perhaps matches TRBD1 (5 bases). The sample was CD4+ or CD8+ T cells sorted from blood, taken in a trial of the OX40 agonist ivuxolimab. CDR3 loop: CSVAGIGYEQYF. The DNA for the CDR3 is TGCAGCGTGGCAGGGATTGGCTACGAGCAGTACTTC.